This TCR beta chain was profiled in a study of identical twins' blood T cells. Study information: About 6 alpha and roughly six beta libraries together yielded about 52 million reads.

Reared together, all three twin pairs probably met the same infectious agents and vaccines. In germline, CDR1 is ENHRY, CDR2 SYGVKD. This CDR3 region has 13 residues. Study-wide results and caveats: V gene usage reportedly matched far better within twin pairs than unrelated donors.

Sample barcodes were added at both library ends during cDNA synthesis. TCRdb recomputed calls from the 5' RACE reads with MiXCR, one row per CDR3 protein. The sample has 400,000 or so distinct CDR3 sequences; under 30% are singletons. Note on this clonotype: Its antigen is not known. At one boundary the junction diverges from the germline segment, which might be a read error.

The chain joins TRBV10-3 to TRBJ2-7; 8 bases map to TRBD2. The sequenced sample was PBMCs. The clonotype was recovered from a woman aged 18 to 55 in good health. CDR3 DNA: TGTGCCACCAGTGACGGTAGCGGGAACGAGCAGTACTTC. Translating it yields CATSDGSGNEQYF.